The rows below give T cell receptor beta chains drawn from one sample of a study of OX40 agonist ivuxolimab in advanced cancers. Libraries were prepared by immunoSEQ multiplex PCR; TCRdb keeps only in-frame clonotypes and omits some of them. The table has about 72,000 clones, over 70% seen once; the top ten hold approximately 5%. The source was CD4+ or CD8+ T cells sorted from blood, collected in a trial of the OX40 agonist ivuxolimab. Receptors were obtained from an adult with an advanced solid tumor such as melanoma, head and neck, liver or kidney cancer. CDR3s include the opening cysteine and the closing phenylalanine or tryptophan. D genes are given only for firm matches. Rows may omit the clone size; those that give it use once, few, many or a size class.

v_gene,j_gene,d_gene,abundance,CDR3aa,CDR3nt
TRBV19,TRBJ1-2,.,.,CASSNIGGNYGYTF,TGTGCCAGTAGTAACATCGGGGGCAACTATGGCTACACCTTC
TRBV18,TRBJ1-3,.,.,CASSPSVQGDGNTIYF,TGTGCCAGCTCACCGTCTGTCCAGGGTGATGGAAACACCATATATTTT
TRBV5-1,TRBJ2-2,.,.,CASSLDPGVGTGELFF,TGCGCCAGCAGCTTGGACCCGGGGGTCGGCACCGGGGAGCTGTTTTTT
TRBV19,TRBJ2-1,.,.,CASSITEFNEQFF,TGTGCCAGTAGTATAACGGAGTTCAATGAGCAGTTCTTC
TRBV12-5,TRBJ1-1,.,.,CASGQWNTEAFF,TGTGCTAGTGGCCAGTGGAACACTGAAGCTTTCTTT
TRBV2,TRBJ1-2,.,few,CASSRPGLYGYTF,TGTGCCAGCAGTAGACCGGGCCTCTATGGCTACACCTTC
TRBV10-1,TRBJ1-4,.,.,CASSPQGTNEKLFF,TGCGCCAGCAGCCCACAGGGTACTAATGAAAAACTGTTTTTT
TRBV7-6,TRBJ2-1,.,few,CASSLAFNEQFF,TGTGCCAGCAGCTTAGCGTTCAATGAGCAGTTCTTC
TRBV11-3,TRBJ2-1,.,.,CASSLGPLSYNEQFF,TGTGCCAGCAGCTTGGGGCCCCTCTCCTACAATGAGCAGTTCTTC
TRBV30,TRBJ2-3,.,.,CAWSSLDTQYF,TGTGCCTGGAGTTCATTGGATACGCAGTATTTT
TRBV5-1,TRBJ2-1,TRBD2,.,CASSQLRGGETYNEQFF,TGCGCCAGCAGCCAACTACGGGGGGGCGAAACCTACAATGAGCAGTTCTTC
TRBV7-6,TRBJ2-2,.,.,CASSPTFGELFF,TGTGCCAGCAGCCCTACCTTCGGGGAGCTGTTTTTT
TRBV5-1,TRBJ2-7,TRBD2,.,CASSPGTSGYEQYF,TGCGCCAGCAGCCCCGGGACTAGCGGGTACGAGCAGTACTTC
TRBV6-5,TRBJ2-7,.,.,CASRTGTQHYEQYF,TGTGCCAGCAGGACCGGGACTCAACATTACGAGCAGTACTTC
TRBV4-3,TRBJ2-7,.,.,CASSQDRVGASSYEQYF,TGCGCCAGCAGCCAAGATAGGGTGGGAGCTTCTTCCTACGAGCAGTACTTC
TRBV9,TRBJ2-1,TRBD2,.,CASSLNPTSGRAYNEQFF,TGTGCCAGCAGCCTCAACCCGACTAGCGGGAGGGCCTACAATGAGCAGTTCTTC
TRBV2,TRBJ1-1,.,.,CASSVEGGEGTEAFF,TGTGCCAGCAGTGTTGAAGGGGGGGAAGGCACTGAAGCTTTCTTT
TRBV19,TRBJ2-5,TRBD1,.,CASSTGNRGGQETQYF,TGTGCCAGTAGTACAGGAAACAGGGGCGGCCAAGAGACCCAGTACTTC
TRBV7-2,TRBJ1-3,.,.,CASSLGYISGNTIYF,TGTGCCAGCAGCTTAGGGTATATCTCTGGAAACACCATATATTTT
TRBV5-4,TRBJ2-2,.,few,CASSQTETGELFF,TGTGCCAGCAGCCAGACAGAAACCGGGGAGCTGTTTTTT
TRBV6-6,TRBJ1-1,TRBD1,.,CAVKGGDRGNEAFF,TGTGCCGTTAAAGGGGGCGACAGGGGCAATGAAGCTTTCTTT
TRBV12-5,TRBJ1-6,.,.,CASGLVANAGAYSPLHF,TGTGCTAGTGGTTTGGTGGCCAATGCAGGGGCTTATTCACCCCTCCACTTT
TRBV6-5,TRBJ2-2,.,few,CASSWGYTGELFF,TGTGCCAGCAGTTGGGGATACACCGGGGAGCTGTTTTTT
TRBV11-2,TRBJ1-4,TRBD1,.,CASSIRTGGARVEKLFF,TGTGCCAGCAGCATAAGGACAGGGGGCGCACGGGTAGAAAAACTGTTTTTT
TRBV7-6,TRBJ2-7,.,.,CASSPGLIAYEQYF,TGTGCCAGCAGCCCAGGACTAATTGCCTACGAGCAGTACTTC
TRBV10-3,TRBJ1-1,.,.,CAINGDLNTEAFF,TGTGCCATCAATGGGGACTTGAACACTGAAGCTTTCTTT
TRBV27,TRBJ1-5,TRBD1,.,CASSQISPGQEVYSNQPQHF,TGTGCCAGCAGTCAAATTTCCCCGGGACAGGAGGTTTATAGCAATCAGCCCCAGCATTTT